This T cell receptor (beta chain) was sequenced in a study of T cells in Graves' hyperthyroidism and ophthalmopathy. Overall study results and limits: From stable hyperthyroidism, ophthalmopathy was set apart by a 13 V-J model.

Uncontrolled infection, other autoimmune disease, pregnancy or lactation barred patients from enrollment. The sample, blood from the first hyperthyroidism diagnosis, precedes any ophthalmopathy symptoms. This clonotype was picked up a small number of times. Its target is not known. The length of the CDR3 is 17 residues. The germline V gene encodes CDR1 MNHEY and CDR2 SVGEGT. J gave up 7 bases and V 5 bases, and 11 bases lay outside the gene matches. It was RNA transcripts that yielded the amplified TCR beta CDR3 regions. The HTBI set primed first-round TCR CDR3 RT-PCR. TCRdb reprocessed the multiplex PCR reads with MiXCR, giving one entry per CDR3 protein. The repertoire holds about 770,000 distinct CDR3 sequences, with around 20% as singletons.

The sample consisted of blood. The source of this sequence is a woman aged 50 to 60 with Graves' hyperthyroidism that later progressed to Graves' ophthalmopathy. V and J are TRBV6-2 or TRBV6-3 and TRBJ1-6, with 10 bases that match TRBD1. CDR3 DNA sequence: TGTGCCAGCAGTGCCCCGGGACAGGGGTTTGACAATTCACCCCTCCACTTT. It specifies CASSAPGQGFDNSPLHF.